This T cell receptor (beta chain) was recorded in a study of Ad26.COV2.S vaccination and SARS-CoV-2 variants. Turning to the study itself: Intramuscular Ad26.COV2.S at 5x10^10 or 1x10^11 viral particles.

Produced via immunoSEQ multiplex PCR; TCRdb's table is partial and in-frame only. Altogether under 550,000 clones are present, 70% to 90% being singletons, with the ten largest covering about 3.6%. Treatment of the sample: 15 to 20 received Ad26.COV2.S at low or high dose, single or two shots; about 5 received placebo; per-sample allocation not given. Day 63 following the first vaccine or placebo injection was when the samples were taken. The specimen comprised peripheral blood, sampled in a trial of Ad26.COV2.S vaccine versus placebo. This receptor was identified in a person aged 18 to 59 who received the Ad26.COV2.S COVID-19 vaccine or a placebo.

CDR3 sequence reads: CASSDRGQGAADTQYF. CDR3 coding DNA: TGTGCCAGCAGTGACCGTGGACAGGGGGCAGCAGATACGCAGTATTTT. The rearrangement joins TRBV6-4 to TRBJ2-3; 11 nucleotides line up with TRBD1. The CDR3 runs 16 residues. The V and J ends lost 2 bases and 4 bases, in that order; junction bases with no gene match: 5. In germline, CDR1 is MRHNA, CDR2 SNTAGT.